This passage covers 7 T cell receptor beta chains from one sample sequenced in a study of blood T cell repertoires in COVID-19. The method was immunoSEQ multiplex PCR; TCRdb's version includes in-frame clones alone and lacks a portion of them. The sample holds approximately 24,000 clones, 89% seen once. The sequenced sample was peripheral blood. These receptors came from a woman aged 70-85 years with active COVID-19.

The V gene is TRBV4-3, the J gene TRBJ2-7; D gene ambiguous. Germline CDR1 is LGHNA and CDR2 is YSLEER. CDR3 length: 13 amino acids. The ends were cut back, 1 base at V and 3 bases at J, with 7 bases in the middle. The CDR3 nucleotides are TGCGCCAGCAGCCAAGGTATCGGCTACGAGCAGTACTTC. Translated: CASSQGIGYEQYF.

The CDR3 sequence is CASGKTAMEETQYF. The CDR3 nucleotides are TGTGCCAGCGGAAAGACAGCGATGGAAGAGACCCAGTACTTC. The V gene is TRBV7-9, the J gene TRBJ2-5; tentative D call: TRBD1 (5 bases). The CDR3 sequence is 14 residues long. In germline, CDR1 is SEHNR, CDR2 FQNEAQ (reference sequence). Trimming removed 8 bases from V and 3 bases from J, with 16 bases in between.

This clone is a singleton in its sample. This chain connects TRBV2 to TRBJ1-3; D is unclear. The CDR3 contains 16 residues. Per the germline V gene, CDR1 is SNHLY and CDR2 is FYNNEI. V lost 8 bases and J 4 bases, leaving 21 bases between the germline ends. The CDR3 reads CASGSDSGLSGNTIYF. The CDR3 DNA follows: TGTGCCAGCGGGAGTGATTCGGGGTTGTCCGGAAACACCATATATTTT. The variable domain in full, completed from reference TRBV2 and TRBJ1-3, reads EPEVTQTPSHQVTQMGQEVILRCVPISNHLYFYWYRQILGQKVEFLVSFYNNEISEKSEIFDDQFSVERPDGSNFTLKIRSTKLEDSAMYFCASGSDSGLSGNTIYFGEGSWLTVV.

This chain links TRBV28 with TRBJ2-3; TRBD2 matches 7 bases. After removal of 8 bases from V and 0 bases from J, the junction contained 5 bases not matched to a gene. This CDR3 spans 14 amino acids. CDR1 MDHEN and CDR2 SYDVKM come from the germline V gene. The CDR3 region is CASGSGASTDTQYF. In DNA form, the CDR3 reads TGTGCCAGCGGCAGCGGGGCTAGCACAGATACGCAGTATTTT. Full variable domain (missing parts from reference TRBV28 and TRBJ2-3): DVKVTQSSRYLVKRTGEKVFLECVQDMDHENMFWYRQDPGLGLRLIYFSYDVKMKEKGDIPEGYSVSREKKERFSLILESASTNQTSMYLCASGSGASTDTQYFGPGTRLTVL.

The chain uses TRBV27 and TRBJ2-7; no reliable D call. The CDR3 has 15 residues. In germline, CDR1 is MNHEY, CDR2 SMNVEV (reference sequence). V shed 3 bases and J shed 0 bases, with 12 bases lying between them. CDR3 region: CASSFGSPVSYEQYF. The CDR3 DNA sequence: TGTGCCAGCAGTTTCGGGTCCCCGGTCTCCTACGAGCAGTACTTC.

The chain couples TRBV28 to TRBJ1-5; D is perhaps TRBD1 (5 bases). The V end was cut by 0 bases, the J end by 0 bases, with 9 bases between. Germline V lookup: CDR1 MDHEN, CDR2 SYDVKM. This CDR3 spans 16 amino acids. CDR3 in amino acids: CASSLWDTYSNQPQHF. In DNA, the CDR3 is TGTGCCAGCAGTTTATGGGACACCTATAGCAATCAGCCCCAGCATTTT.

The rearrangement links TRBV7-3 to TRBJ1-1, with D perhaps matching TRBD1 (6 bases). The CDR3 is 15 residues long. The ends were cut back, 5 bases at V and 0 bases at J, with 13 bases in the middle. Germline-derived CDR1 and CDR2 are SGHTA and FQGTGA. CDR3 amino acids: CASSLQGPMNTEAFF. Here the CDR3 DNA reads TGTGCCAGCAGCCTCCAGGGGCCCATGAACACTGAAGCTTTCTTT.